There are a few counts of the clone carrying this T cell receptor beta chain. Its antigen is as yet unknown. The data are from a study of beta chain features in type 1 diabetes. Study in general: There were around 100,000,000 sorted cells examined across all samples.

Investigators reverse transcribed all isolated RNA, so they sequenced expressed TCRB transcripts. Only in-frame clones appear in the TCRdb table, and some are missing; sequencing was by immunoSEQ multiplex PCR. This sample carries some 230,000 clones, 9.6% of them seen once, and the ten largest clones take about 0.03%. Cells sorted by CD45RO/CCR7/CD25/CD127/CD95/CD27 comprised CD4+ naive, central memory, regulatory and stem cell-like memory cells. Sorted cells reached over 95% purity in every population. Findings and caveats of the study: There were fewer insertions and more deletions at the VDJ junctions of type 1 diabetes patients.

Specimen: naive CD4+ T cells from blood. This TCR came from a woman between 18 and 30 years old in good health.

CDR3 residues: CSVHRDSYNEQFF. CDR3 sequence (DNA): TGCAGCGTCCACAGGGACTCCTACAATGAGCAGTTCTTC. The rearrangement joins TRBV29-1 to TRBJ2-1, with D maybe TRBD1 (6 bases). The length of the CDR3 is 13 residues. Per germline, CDR1 SQVTM and CDR2 ANQGSEA. V dropped 6 bases and J dropped 0 bases, with 9 bases sitting between them.